This TCR beta chain derives from a study of blood T cell repertoires in COVID-19. Germline V gene lookup returns CDR1 SSHAT and CDR2 FNYEAQ (reference sequence). The CDR3 has 16 amino acids. As for this clone: Mismatch with germline at one junction end may stem from a read error.

Produced via immunoSEQ multiplex PCR; TCRdb's table is partial and in-frame only. The sample consists of 15,000 to 20,000 clones, roughly 90% of them appearing once. The chain carries TRBV7-7 and TRBJ2-1; 12 nucleotides match TRBD2. The sequencing sample was made of peripheral blood. The origin of this receptor is a human donor in a cohort sampled during active COVID-19. The CDR3 spells CASSSGLAGPYNEQFF. DNA for the CDR3: TGTGCTAGCAGCTCAGGACTAGCGGGGCCCTACAATGAGCAGTTCTTC.